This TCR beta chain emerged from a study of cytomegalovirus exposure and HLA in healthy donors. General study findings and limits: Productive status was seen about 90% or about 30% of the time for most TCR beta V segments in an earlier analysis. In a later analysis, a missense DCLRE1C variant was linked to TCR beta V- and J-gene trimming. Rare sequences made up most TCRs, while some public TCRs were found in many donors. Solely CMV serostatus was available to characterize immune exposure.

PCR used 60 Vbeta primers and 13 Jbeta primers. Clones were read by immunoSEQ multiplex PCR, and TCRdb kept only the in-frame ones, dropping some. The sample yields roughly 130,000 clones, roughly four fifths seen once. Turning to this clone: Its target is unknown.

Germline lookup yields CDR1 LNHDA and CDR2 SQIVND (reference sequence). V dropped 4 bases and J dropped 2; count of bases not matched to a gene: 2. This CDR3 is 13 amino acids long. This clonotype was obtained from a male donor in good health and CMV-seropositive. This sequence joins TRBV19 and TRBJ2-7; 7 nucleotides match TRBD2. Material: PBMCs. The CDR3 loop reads CASSSGSPYEQYF. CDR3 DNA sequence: TGTGCCAGTAGTAGCGGGAGTCCCTACGAGCAGTACTTC.